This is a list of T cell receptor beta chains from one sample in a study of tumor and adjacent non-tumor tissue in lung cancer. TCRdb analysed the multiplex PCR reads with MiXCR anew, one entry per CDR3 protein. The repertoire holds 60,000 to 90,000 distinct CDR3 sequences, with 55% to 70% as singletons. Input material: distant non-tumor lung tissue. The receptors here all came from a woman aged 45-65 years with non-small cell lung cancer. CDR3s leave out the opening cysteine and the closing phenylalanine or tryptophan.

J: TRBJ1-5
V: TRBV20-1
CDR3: SASGGQQPLQ

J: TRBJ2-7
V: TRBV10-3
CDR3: AISGGRETYEQY

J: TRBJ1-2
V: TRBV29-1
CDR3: SVALGHGYT

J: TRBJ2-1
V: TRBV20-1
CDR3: SATRAGPTYNQQF

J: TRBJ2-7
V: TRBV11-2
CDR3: ASCLAPLAGSSSYEQY

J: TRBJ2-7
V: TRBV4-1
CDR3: ASNPGLFYEKY

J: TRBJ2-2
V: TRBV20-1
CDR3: GTRSSTGSTGELF

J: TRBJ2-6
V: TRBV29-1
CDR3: SVVGGRGSGANVLT

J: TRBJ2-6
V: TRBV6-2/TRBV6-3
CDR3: ASSSTRNGANFLT

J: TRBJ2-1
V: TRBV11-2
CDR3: ASSRMILAGDNEQ

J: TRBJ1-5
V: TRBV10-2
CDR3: ASSPTDSSQPQH

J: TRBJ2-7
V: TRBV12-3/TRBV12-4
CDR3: ASSSNNEQY

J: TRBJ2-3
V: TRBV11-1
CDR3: ASSLVTGIDTQY

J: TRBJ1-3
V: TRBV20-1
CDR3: STTKAPPGTNSGNTLY

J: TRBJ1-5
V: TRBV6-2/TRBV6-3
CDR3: ASNIHSNQPQH

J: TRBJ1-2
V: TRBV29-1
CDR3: SVDKAEDKYGYT

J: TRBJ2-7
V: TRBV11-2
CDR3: SSSLAAVYDQY

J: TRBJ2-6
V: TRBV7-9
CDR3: ASSSRQAVRSGANVLT

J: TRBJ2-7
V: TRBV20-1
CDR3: SARPLANYEHY

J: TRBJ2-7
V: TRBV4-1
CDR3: ASSQVGRGLYEQY

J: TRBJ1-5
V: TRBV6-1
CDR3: ASNIEGSNQPQR

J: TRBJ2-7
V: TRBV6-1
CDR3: ASSEAGQAGSYEQY

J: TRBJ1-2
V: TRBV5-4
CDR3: ASSLRQGSYGYT

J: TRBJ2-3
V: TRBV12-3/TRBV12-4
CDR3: ASSLRRGGGTDTQY

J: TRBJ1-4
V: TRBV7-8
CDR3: VSSSGQAEKLF

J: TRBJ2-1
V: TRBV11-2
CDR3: ASTWRTGGHEQF

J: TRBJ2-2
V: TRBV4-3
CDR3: AGSKIPSLNTGELF

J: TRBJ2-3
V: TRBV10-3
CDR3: AISESQNLDTQY

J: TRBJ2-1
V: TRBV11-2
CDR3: ASNLTLLAGGQF

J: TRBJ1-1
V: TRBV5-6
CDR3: ASSIEGRKNTEAF

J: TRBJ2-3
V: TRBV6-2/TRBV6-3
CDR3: ASSYFKDTQY

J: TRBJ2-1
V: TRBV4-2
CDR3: ASTQDLGNNNEQF